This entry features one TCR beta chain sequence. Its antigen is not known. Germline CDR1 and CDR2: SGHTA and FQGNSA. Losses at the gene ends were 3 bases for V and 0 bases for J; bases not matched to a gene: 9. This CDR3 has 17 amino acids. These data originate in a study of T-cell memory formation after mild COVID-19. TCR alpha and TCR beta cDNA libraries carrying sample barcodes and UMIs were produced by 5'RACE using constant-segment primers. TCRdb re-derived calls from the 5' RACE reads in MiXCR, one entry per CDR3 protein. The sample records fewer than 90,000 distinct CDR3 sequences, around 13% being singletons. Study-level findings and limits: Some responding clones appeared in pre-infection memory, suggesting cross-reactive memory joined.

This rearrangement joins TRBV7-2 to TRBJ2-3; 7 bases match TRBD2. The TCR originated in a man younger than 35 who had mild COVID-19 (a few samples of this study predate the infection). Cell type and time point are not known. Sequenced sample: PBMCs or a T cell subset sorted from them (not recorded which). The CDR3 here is CASSFFAGVTSTDTQYF. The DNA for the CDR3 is TGTGCCAGCAGCTTTTTCGCGGGGGTGACTAGCACAGATACGCAGTATTTT.